This is a list of T cell receptor beta chains from one sample in a study of shared clonotypes between healthy human individuals. Libraries were prepared by immunoSEQ multiplex PCR; TCRdb keeps only in-frame clonotypes and omits some of them. The table has approximately 740,000 clones, approximately 92% seen once. The sequenced sample was naive CD8+ T cells sorted from blood. The source is a man between 25 and 39 years old in good health. Both conserved end residues are part of each CDR3. The D gene is left open where the match is weak. The size entry is marked missing in some rows and otherwise reads once, few, many or a size class.

D	V	size	J	DNA	CDR3
.	TRBV28	.	TRBJ2-1	TGTGCCAGCAGTCCCTCCTACAATGAGCAGTTCTTC	CASSPSYNEQFF
.	TRBV7-8	once	TRBJ2-2	TGTGCCAGCAGCCCTTCAACCGGGGAGCTGTTTTTT	CASSPSTGELFF
TRBD2	TRBV7-9	.	TRBJ2-1	TGTGCCAGCAGTTCAGCGATTAGCGGGAGCTCCTACAATGAGCAGTTCTTC	CASSSAISGSSYNEQFF
.	TRBV29-1	.	TRBJ1-1	TGCAGCGTTGAAGATCTTGGACGGGTGAACACTGAAGCTTTCTTT	CSVEDLGRVNTEAFF
.	TRBV15	.	TRBJ1-6	TGTGCCACCAGCAGAGGTCCGGGGGACACCAATTCACCCCTCCACTTT	CATSRGPGDTNSPLHF
.	TRBV10-2	.	TRBJ2-7	TGCGCCAGCAGTGAGTCCCTCATTTCCTACGAGCAGTACTTC	CASSESLISYEQYF
TRBD2	TRBV11-1	.	TRBJ2-2	TGTGCCAGCACCTCGGACGGCGGGAGGGCCACGGGGGAGCTGTTTTTT	CASTSDGGRATGELFF
.	TRBV5-1	once	TRBJ2-1	TGCGCCAGCAGCACCTGGACCGTAACTACTTACAATGAGCAGTTCTTC	CASSTWTVTTYNEQFF
TRBD2	TRBV10-1	.	TRBJ2-1	TGCGCCAGCAGTGAGTCGAGGTGGCTAGCGGGAGTCAATGAGCAGTTCTTC	CASSESRWLAGVNEQFF
TRBD1	TRBV5-1	.	TRBJ1-1	TGCGCCACCTCACTCGGGACAGACAATCCGAACACTGAAGCTTTCTTT	CATSLGTDNPNTEAFF
.	TRBV6-5	.	TRBJ1-1	TGTGCCAGCAGTCCCCTCGGGTTTGAAGCTTTCTTT	CASSPLGFEAFF
TRBD2	TRBV19	.	TRBJ2-1	TGTGCCAGTATGGGGTCGATCGGGAGGGTAGCCTCCTACAATGAGCAGTTCTTC	CASMGSIGRVASYNEQFF
.	TRBV29-1	.	TRBJ1-3	TGCAGCGTTGCAGAGGGGGTGGATGGAAACACCATATATTTT	CSVAEGVDGNTIYF
TRBD2	TRBV6-4	.	TRBJ2-7	TGTGCCAGCAGTGCCGTAGCGGGAGGGCCCTACGAGCAGTACTTC	CASSAVAGGPYEQYF
.	TRBV7-9	.	TRBJ2-5	TGTGCCAGCGGCTCGCGGGCGCGCTCCGATAGGGAGACCCAGTACTTC	CASGSRARSDRETQYF
.	TRBV7-2	once	TRBJ2-3	TGTGCCAGCAGCCATCTCGCGGATACGCAGTATTTT	CASSHLADTQYF
TRBD2	TRBV7-9	.	TRBJ2-1	TGTGCCAGCAGCTTAGCGGGTCGCGGGGGGAACCTCTACAATGAGCAGTTCTTC	CASSLAGRGGNLYNEQFF
.	TRBV21-1	.	TRBJ2-7	TGTGCCATCCTTCCCGTCAATCCTTACGAGCAGTACTTC	CAILPVNPYEQYF
.	TRBV7-2	once	TRBJ2-5	TGTGCCAGCAGCTTTGGCGGGATTGAGACCCAGTACTTC	CASSFGGIETQYF
TRBD1	TRBV5-8	.	TRBJ2-5	TGTGCCAGCAGCCCTCGGCCGGTTAGACAGGGGGAACAAGAGACCCAGTACTTC	CASSPRPVRQGEQETQYF
.	TRBV10-3	.	TRBJ1-5	TGTGCCAGCGCTCCGGCAGGAATCAATCAGCCCCAGCATTTT	CASAPAGINQPQHF
.	TRBV2	.	TRBJ2-7	TGTGCCAGCAGTGACCCTCGGCGGGAAAGTTCGTACGAGCAGTACTTC	CASSDPRRESSYEQYF
TRBD2	TRBV4-3	.	TRBJ2-1	TGCGCCAGCAGCCAAGATAGCGGGAGGGACTACAATGAGCAGTTCTTC	CASSQDSGRDYNEQFF
.	TRBV14	.	TRBJ2-1	TGTGCCAGCAGCCAAGTTGGCGGGTCAGCCTACAATGAGCAGTTCTTC	CASSQVGGSAYNEQFF
.	TRBV5-8	.	TRBJ1-5	TGTGCCAGCAGCCCGGACACCAATCAGCCCCAGCATTTT	CASSPDTNQPQHF
.	TRBV15	.	TRBJ2-7	TGTGCCACCAGCCGGTTGATAAGCTCCTACGAGCAGTACTTC	CATSRLISSYEQYF
.	TRBV29-1	.	TRBJ2-7	TGCAGCGTTGAGGTGCCGGGGGCTGGCGACGAGCAGTACTTC	CSVEVPGAGDEQYF
.	TRBV27	.	TRBJ1-4	TGTGCCAGCAGTTCCCGTCTGGGTGAAAAACTGTTTTTT	CASSSRLGEKLFF
.	TRBV27	.	TRBJ1-4	TGTGCCAGCAAAACTCTGACAGACCAAACTCCAACTAATGAAAAACTGTTTTTT	CASKTLTDQTPTNEKLFF
.	TRBV7-9	.	TRBJ2-7	TGTGCCAGCAGCTCTACGGAGGGACTGCGATCCTACGAGCAGTACTTC	CASSSTEGLRSYEQYF
.	TRBV27	.	TRBJ2-1	TGTGCCAGCAGTTGGTCTACCCCCTACAATGAGCAGTTCTTC	CASSWSTPYNEQFF
.	TRBV27	.	TRBJ2-1	TGTGCCAGCAGTTACAAGAGCTCCTACAATGAGCAGTTCTTC	CASSYKSSYNEQFF
.	TRBV27	.	TRBJ2-6	TGTGCCAGCAGGCCTTCTGGGGCCAACGTCCTGACTTTC	CASRPSGANVLTF
.	TRBV11-2	.	TRBJ2-3	TGTGCCAGCAGCTTAGATTGGGGGGAGAGCAGCACAGATACGCAGTATTTT	CASSLDWGESSTDTQYF
TRBD2	TRBV4-3	once	TRBJ2-1	TGCGCCAGCAGCCAAGTTTACCCTCCTGGGGCGGGAGGTAGCAATGAGCAGTTCTTC	CASSQVYPPGAGGSNEQFF
TRBD1	TRBV5-5	.	TRBJ1-1	TGTGCCAGCAGCTTAGGACAGGGGTTATCCCTGAACACTGAAGCTTTCTTT	CASSLGQGLSLNTEAFF
TRBD1	TRBV10-3	few	TRBJ2-7	TGTGCCATCAACGGGGACAGGTCGGTTTACGAGCAGTACTTC	CAINGDRSVYEQYF
TRBD2	TRBV5-3	.	TRBJ2-5	TGTGCCAGATACTCCGGGACTAACGAGACCCAGTACTTC	CARYSGTNETQYF
TRBD2	TRBV18	.	TRBJ2-7	TGTGCCAGCTCACCCCCCGCTAGCGGGAGCTACGAGCAGTACTTC	CASSPPASGSYEQYF
TRBD1	TRBV10-3	few	TRBJ1-2	TGTGCCATCAGAGATGACAGGGTAGGGTATGGCTACACCTTC	CAIRDDRVGYGYTF
TRBD1	TRBV7-8	.	TRBJ1-3	TGTGCCAGCAGCTTAGTGAACAGGGGTTCTGGAAACACCATATATTTT	CASSLVNRGSGNTIYF
.	TRBV4-1	.	TRBJ2-5	TGCGCCAGCAGCCCAGAGATTTTAGAGACCCAGTACTTC	CASSPEILETQYF